The 18 T cell receptor beta chains below were found in one sample sequenced in a study of shared clonotypes between healthy human individuals (dated by TCRdb to 2020 to 2022). Libraries were prepared through the immunoSEQ multiplex PCR assay. The source is immuneACCESS, and TCRdb retained only in-frame sequences with V and J called. Part of the clones is not carried over; for the studies checked, unresolved V genes explain less than half of this, and the remainder is unexplained. The sample profile shows roughly 2 million clones; approximately 95% of them were found once. More than 0.1% of the sample rests with the top ten. The sequenced sample consisted of naive CD4+ T cells sorted from blood. The meaning of the sample's cell subset or site label: CD45RA+ positively selected. The receptors come from a man younger than 35 in good health.

V gene TRBV13 combines with J gene TRBJ2-7, with 10 positions matching TRBD2. The length of the CDR3 is 16 residues. Germline V lookup: CDR1 PRHDT, CDR2 FYEKMQ (reference sequence). V lost 5 bases and J lost 0; bases outside the gene matches: 7. This CDR3 reads CASSRWTSGISYEQYF. The CDR3 region has the DNA TGTGCCAGCAGCCGGTGGACTAGCGGAATCTCCTACGAGCAGTACTTC.

About this clone: Other DNA sequences in the sample encode the same CDR3. The chain joins TRBV11-2 to TRBJ2-3; the match to TRBD2 covers 8 bases. Germline CDR1 is SGHAT and CDR2 is FQNNGV. With 5 bases clipped from V and 2 bases from J, the junction kept 3 bases outside the gene matches. The CDR3 is 14 amino acids. CDR3 region: CASSLAGTTDTQYF. The CDR3 DNA is TGTGCCAGCAGCCTAGCGGGTACCACAGATACGCAGTATTTT.

This clone was detected only once. V gene TRBV6-1 combines with J gene TRBJ1-2, with a possible D match to TRBD1 (6 bases). The CDR3 extends over 15 amino acids. CDR1 is MNHNS, CDR2 SASEGT, per germline. V lost 7 bases and J lost 0, with 15 bases in between. CDR3 bases: TGTGCCAGCACCCAGGGAGGGGGAGCTAACTATGGCTACACCTTC. Translated: CASTQGGGANYGYTF.

A word on this clone: This sample includes further DNA sequences coding for the same CDR3. The chain recombines TRBV19 with TRBJ1-2, with 9 bases matching TRBD1. The CDR3 runs 13 residues. Germline lookup yields CDR1 LNHDA and CDR2 SQIVND (reference sequence). Trimming cost V 10 bases and J 0 bases; bases outside gene matches: 3. CDR3: CATRQGANYGYTF. In DNA, the CDR3 is TGTGCCACAAGACAGGGGGCTAACTATGGCTACACCTTC. Full variable domain (remainder filled in from reference TRBV19 and TRBJ1-2): DGGITQSPKYLFRKEGQNVTLSCEQNLNHDAMYWYRQDPGQGLRLIYYSQIVNDFQKGDIAEGYSVSREKKESFPLTVTSAQKNPTAFYLCATRQGANYGYTFGSGTRLTVV.

This rearrangement joins TRBV30 to TRBJ2-5; no reliable D call. Germline CDR1 reads GTSNPN; CDR2 reads SVGIG (reference sequence). The length of the CDR3 is 13 residues. Trimming took 0 bases from V and 7 from J, leaving 12 bases between them. The CDR3: CAWSVQGPGTQYF. CDR3 in DNA: TGTGCCTGGAGTGTACAAGGCCCAGGGACCCAGTACTTC. Together with reference TRBV30 and TRBJ2-5, the CDR3 gives the full variable domain: SQTIHQWPATLVQPVGSPLSLECTVEGTSNPNLYWYRQAAGRGLQLLFYSVGIGQISSEVPQNLSASRPQDRQFILSSKKLLLSDSGFYLCAWSVQGPGTQYFGPGTRLLVL.

A word on this clone: The identical CDR3 is also encoded by other nucleotide sequences in the sample. This rearrangement joins TRBV10-3 to TRBJ2-5; TRBD2 is a possible D gene (5 bases). V lost 2 bases to trimming and J lost 5 bases, with 6 bases between them. This CDR3 is built from 12 residues. Germline values: CDR1 ENHRY, CDR2 SYGVKD. The CDR3 DNA sequence: TGTGCCATCAGTGAGCCGGGGGAGACCCAGTACTTC. Protein: CAISEPGETQYF.

CDR3 loop: CASSRRRTDTQYF. CDR3 nucleotide sequence: TGTGCCAGCAGCAGGCGACGCACAGATACGCAGTATTTT. The chain carries TRBV6-5 and TRBJ2-3; D is unclear. Trimming stripped 6 bases from V and 1 base from J, with 8 bases between. Germline-derived CDR1 and CDR2 are MNHEY and SVGAGI. This CDR3 is built from 13 residues.

With respect to this clone: Additional DNA sequences in this sample encode the identical CDR3. This chain joins TRBV18 and TRBJ2-5; D uncertain. Trimming removed 6 bases from V and 1 base from J, with 0 bases in between. This CDR3 comprises 10 residues. The V gene's germline CDR1 is KGHSH and CDR2 LQKENI. The DNA of the CDR3 is TGTGCCAGCTCCCAAGAGACCCAGTACTTC. Its protein product is CASSQETQYF.

V usage is TRBV2 and J usage is TRBJ2-2; TRBD2 might be the D (6 bases). The CDR3 totals 15 residues. Trimming took off 2 bases at V and 4 bases at J, with 11 bases between the two ends. From germline, CDR1 is SNHLY and CDR2 FYNNEI. CDR3 region: CASSELSGVTGELFF. The CDR3 DNA reads TGTGCCAGCAGTGAATTATCGGGGGTCACCGGGGAGCTGTTTTTT.

As concerns this clone: An end of the junction does not agree with germline; a read error may underlie this. The chain has TRBV18 and TRBJ2-3, with 10 nucleotides matching TRBD2. The CDR3 has 19 amino acids. Germline V CDR1 and CDR2: KGHSH, LQKENI. The CDR3 protein is CASPPISGGASSGTDTQYF. In nucleotides, the CDR3 is TGTGCCAGCCCACCAATAAGCGGGGGGGCCTCTTCGGGCACAGATACGCAGTATTTT.

The V call is TRBV28, the J call TRBJ1-4; the D is unclear. The germline CDR1 and CDR2 sequences are MDHEN and SYDVKM. V was shortened by 5 bases and J by 3 bases, with 10 bases between the two germline ends. CDR3 length: 14 residues. The CDR3 bases are TGTGCCAGCAGTAGTTCCACCCCTAATGAAAAACTGTTTTTT. This encodes CASSSSTPNEKLFF.

This chain links TRBV5-1 with TRBJ2-7; 7 bases are shared with TRBD1. Germline loops: CDR1 SGHRS, CDR2 YFSETQ. After removal of 6 bases from V and 5 bases from J, the junction contained 8 bases not matched to a gene. The CDR3 totals 13 residues. This CDR3 reads CASNRDRANEQYF. CDR3 sequence (DNA): TGCGCCAGCAACCGCGACAGGGCTAACGAGCAGTACTTC.

The V and J genes are TRBV21-1 and TRBJ2-3; the D segment call TRBD1 is taken from the table without a DNA check. TRBV21-1 is recorded as a pseudogene. The CDR3 runs to 14 residues. The CDR3 DNA reads TGTGCCAGCAGCAAAGGGGCCACCACAGATACGCAGTATTTT. Protein product: CASSKGATTDTQYF.

This sequence joins TRBV19 and TRBJ2-7; no firm D call. Germline assignment: CDR1 LNHDA and CDR2 SQIVND (reference sequence). The CDR3 loop spans 13 amino acids. Trimming pared 8 bases from V and 1 base from J, leaving 12 bases between. CDR3 sequence (DNA): TGTGCCAGTCATATAGGGAAGTCCTACGAGCAGTACTTC. This codes for CASHIGKSYEQYF.

The chain combines TRBV29-1 with TRBJ2-7; a possible D gene is TRBD2 (6 bases). Trimming took off 5 bases at V and 5 bases at J, with 16 bases between the two ends. Per the germline V gene, CDR1 is SQVTM and CDR2 is ANQGSEA. The CDR3 totals 13 residues. Here the CDR3 reads CSVSGTVGNEQYF. CDR3 in DNA: TGCAGCGTTTCCGGGACTGTTGGAAACGAGCAGTACTTC.

The chain combines TRBV5-6 with TRBJ2-3; 8 positions agree with TRBD2. The CDR3 is made up of 16 amino acids. Looked up from germline, CDR1 is SGHDT and CDR2 is YYEEEE. V was pared by 5 bases and J by 2 bases, with 10 bases of the junction left unmatched. The CDR3 DNA reads as TGTGCCAGCAGTTTGACCGGGACTAGGAACACAGATACGCAGTATTTT. Translation gives CASSLTGTRNTDTQYF. Combining the CDR3 with reference TRBV5-6 and TRBJ2-3 gives the whole variable domain DAGVTQSPTHLIKTRGQQVTLRCSPKSGHDTVSWYQQALGQGPQFIFQYYEEEERQRGNFPDRFSGHQFPNYSSELNVNALLLGDSALYLCASSLTGTRNTDTQYFGPGTRLTVL.

The chain has TRBV29-1 and TRBJ1-3; D not resolved. Trimming left V 6 bases short and J 2 bases short, with 8 bases between. The CDR3 is made up of 12 amino acids. The V gene's germline CDR1 is SQVTM and CDR2 ANQGSEA. In DNA form, the CDR3 reads TGCAGCGTCCTATACGCTGGAAACACCATATATTTT. Protein: CSVLYAGNTIYF.

V gene TRBV7-2 combines with J gene TRBJ2-3; D possibly uses TRBD1 or TRBD2 (5 bases each). Between the trimmed V and J ends, which lost 7 bases and 1 base, there was a span of 15 bases. This CDR3 has 15 residues. Per germline, CDR1 SGHTA and CDR2 FQGNSA. CDR3 DNA sequence: TGTGCCAGCACCGACCAGGTGGGGGGCACAGATACGCAGTATTTT. This sequence encodes CASTDQVGGTDTQYF.